The present TCR beta chain was sequenced within a study of cytomegalovirus exposure and HLA in healthy donors. Whole-study context: Approximately 190 million T cells yielded 100 million to 130 million unique TCR beta sequences, as an earlier analysis found.

The study sampled nominally healthy donors, though unrecorded immune exposures were likely. The PCR employed 60 Vbeta primers together with 13 Jbeta primers. Assay used: immunoSEQ multiplex PCR; TCRdb lists only in-frame clones, some missing. Its listing shows tens of thousands of clones. Concerning this clone itself: Its target is unknown.

Findings and caveats of the study: Later on, analysis showed that most CMV-associated TCR beta chains appeared to be HLA-restricted. Rare TCR sequences predominated, though certain public TCRs were found in many donors.

Germline V gives CDR1 ENHRY, CDR2 SYGVKD. This CDR3 is 14 amino acids long. With V trimmed by 6 bases and J by 6 bases, 3 bases remained unmatched. The sequence was obtained from a middle-aged man in good health and CMV-seronegative. The gene calls are TRBV10-3 and TRBJ1-4; 11 bases agree with TRBD1. The source material was PBMCs. CDR3 in amino acids: CAIRGTGGDEKLFF. CDR3 bases: TGTGCCATCAGAGGGACAGGGGGAGATGAAAAACTGTTTTTT.